The 11 T cell receptor beta chains listed next were all sequenced from one sample in a study of shared clonotypes between healthy human individuals. Assay used: immunoSEQ multiplex PCR; TCRdb lists only in-frame clones, some missing. The repertoire holds some 1.5 million clones, approximately 97% seen once, with 0.95% to 1.5% in the top ten. The sequenced sample was naive CD4+ T cells sorted from blood. Subset reported: CD45RA+ positively selected. The receptors derive from a man in his thirties or forties in good health.

This chain joins TRBV10-1 and TRBJ2-2; unclear D gene. The CDR3 totals 14 residues. V was shortened by 5 bases and J by 4 bases, with 11 bases between the two germline ends. The germline CDR1 and CDR2 sequences are WNHNN and SYGVQD (reference sequence). CDR3 region: CASSSRLGTGELFF. The CDR3 coding sequence is TGCGCCAGCAGTTCTCGGCTGGGCACCGGGGAGCTGTTTTTT.

This clone has a single count. The chain has TRBV5-1 and TRBJ2-1, with a possible D match to TRBD2 (5 bases). The CDR3 has 15 residues. Per germline, CDR1 SGHRS and CDR2 YFSETQ. Trimming took off 2 bases at V and 9 bases at J, with 18 bases between the two ends. This chain's CDR3 is CASSFKAEEGIEQFF. The CDR3 DNA sequence: TGCGCCAGCAGCTTTAAGGCTGAAGAGGGCATTGAGCAGTTCTTC.

Concerning this clone: The sample holds other DNA sequences that translate to the same CDR3. CDR3 DNA sequence: TGTGCCAGCAGTTACTCAACGAACACCGGGGAGCTGTTTTTT. Its translation is CASSYSTNTGELFF. This chain uses TRBV6-5 with TRBJ2-2; D is unresolved. CDR1 is MNHEY, CDR2 SVGAGI, per germline. The germline V and J ends were trimmed by 0 bases and 0 bases, with 2 bases remaining between them. This CDR3 is 14 amino acids long.

This clone was counted a single time. The V call is TRBV15, the J call TRBJ2-1; no reliable D call. V lost 3 bases, J lost 3 bases, and 3 bases lay in between. This CDR3 is built from 12 residues. The germline CDR1 and CDR2 sequences are LNHNV and YYDKDF (reference sequence). The DNA for the CDR3 is TGTGCCACCAGCAGTATCTACAATGAGCAGTTCTTC. Translated: CATSSIYNEQFF.

This rearrangement joins TRBV11-2 to TRBJ2-3; D ambiguous. The germline CDR1 and CDR2 sequences are SGHAT and FQNNGV. The CDR3 is 14 amino acids. V gave up 3 bases and J gave up 0 bases, with 7 bases separating them. The CDR3 region is CASSLDRSTDTQYF. CDR3 nucleotide sequence: TGTGCCAGCAGCTTGGACCGGAGCACAGATACGCAGTATTTT.

This clone was found once. The chain combines TRBV19 with TRBJ1-4; no reliable D call. The germline CDR1 and CDR2 sequences are LNHDA and SQIVND (reference sequence). This CDR3 comprises 14 residues. With 3 bases removed from V and 5 bases from J, the gap between germline ends came to 10 bases. DNA of the CDR3: TGTGCCAGTAGTATTGGACGGCAGAATGAAAAACTGTTTTTT. Amino acid sequence: CASSIGRQNEKLFF.

J is TRBJ2-7 and V is TRBV6-1; TRBD2 agrees at 13 bases. The junction had 2 bases not matched to a gene; V was cut back by 6 bases and J by 0 bases. Per the germline V gene, CDR1 is MNHNS and CDR2 is SASEGT. This CDR3 has 15 amino acids. CDR3 sequence (DNA): TGTGCCAGCAGGGGACTAGCGGGGTACTCCTACGAGCAGTACTTC. It translates to CASRGLAGYSYEQYF.

This clone was seen a single time. V usage is TRBV5-1 and J usage is TRBJ2-1; 7 bases align to TRBD1. J lost 13 bases, V lost 4 bases, and 20 bases had no gene match. Germline CDR1 SGHRS, CDR2 YFSETQ. This CDR3 is 16 amino acids long. The CDR3: CASSRRTGPTLVPQFF. The CDR3 nucleotides are TGCGCCAGCAGCCGGCGGACAGGTCCAACACTCGTCCCCCAGTTCTTC.

The CDR3 coding sequence is TGTGCCAGCAGCCAGGGGAATCCCTCCTACAATGAGCAGTTCTTC. It yields the protein CASSQGNPSYNEQFF. The gene calls are TRBV2 and TRBJ2-1; D may be TRBD1 (6 bases). CDR1 is SNHLY, CDR2 FYNNEI, per germline. CDR3 size: 15 residues. Trimming stripped 6 bases from V and 0 bases from J, with 12 bases between.

This clone was picked up one time. The chain recombines TRBV28 with TRBJ1-1; 10 bases fit TRBD1. Germline CDR1 MDHEN, CDR2 SYDVKM. There are 14 residues in the CDR3. With 10 bases clipped from V and 7 bases from J, the junction kept 12 bases outside the gene matches. DNA for the CDR3: TGTGCCACCGATTTCCCGGGACAGGGGATTGAAGCTTTCTTT. This gives the protein CATDFPGQGIEAFF.

The chain carries TRBV9 and TRBJ2-3, with a weak D call TRBD1 (6 bases). Germline CDR1 and CDR2: SGDLS and YYNGEE. The CDR3 runs to 14 residues. Trimming removed 0 bases from V and 6 bases from J, with 11 bases in between. The CDR3 is CASSVEGQGDTQYF. The CDR3 DNA follows: TGTGCCAGCAGCGTAGAGGGGCAGGGGGATACGCAGTATTTT.